The T cell receptor beta chain under discussion was sequenced for a study of blood T cells in healthy people across ages (dated by TCRdb to between 2015 and 2017). About the study as a whole: In model experiments, template switching captured roughly one uniquely barcoded TCR beta cDNA molecule for every two T cells. For two donors (one aged 18 to 29 and one aged 80 or older), the study analyzed two additional independent replicas of 1 million unique cDNA reads from the same blood draw. Age-related changes in TCR beta repertoire diversity were measured in the study by deep sequencing normalized with unique cDNA molecular identifiers. The donors were divided into four age groups: young (average around 16 years), middle-aged (about 39), aged (about 60) and long-lived (82). To avoid experimental bias, donors of different ages were spread randomly across the sequencing lanes. Overall results and qualifications from the work: Because profiling used bulk unsorted PBMCs, naive and antigen-experienced compartments could not be compared conclusively. As age increased, observed TCR beta diversity per million T cells dropped in a roughly linear way, and a significant reduction was already evident by age about 40. Compared with the aged group, more naive CD4+ T cells, fewer expanded clones and increased TCR diversity were shown by the long-lived group, suggesting age selection. Estimates of total diversity based on one million sequenced T cells were regarded as lower bounds and as underestimates. Donor CMV infection status was unknown, potentially confounding age-related changes in expanded clonotypes. The percentage of naive T cells measured by flow cytometry correlated strongly with observed TCR beta diversity.

On this clonotype itself: It has no known antigen specificity. One base away there is no much larger clone; base qualities are not given.

Systemically healthy Caucasian individuals from Russia, around 39 in total and aged about 6 to 90 years, were included as donors. Each donor gave approximately 9.3 milliliters of peripheral blood, collected into EDTA-treated Vacutainer tubes. PBMCs were isolated by Ficoll-Paque density-gradient centrifugation, with at least 6 million obtained per sample. Total RNA, at least 5 micrograms per sample, was extracted from PBMCs with Trizol reagent. Naive CD45RAhigh/CD27high T cell percentages were measured by flow cytometry on a PBMC aliquot from every donor. Libraries were prepared through 5' RACE. Sequencing used an Illumina HiSeq 2500. The second PCR ran for about 7 to 11 cycles and used a J-beta primer mix along with a sample-barcoded 5' primer. A unique molecular identifier was introduced onto each TCR beta cDNA molecule by a template-switch 5' adaptor carrying 12 random nucleotides. At least 2.5 million CDR3-containing paired-end reads were obtained from each sample. All of the RNA was converted into first-strand cDNA using the Mint cDNA synthesis kit, with a TRBC-specific oligonucleotide serving as the primer. All cDNA was treated with uracil-DNA glycosylase and then went through a first 18-cycle PCR with the universal primers M1SS and BC2_uni_R. From the authors' description of their analysis: For normalization, 1 million high-quality reads, each with a distinct molecular identifier, were randomly selected from each sample. Instead of being binned into consensus sequences, reads that shared molecular identifiers were thrown out. MiTCR, set to a Q25 quality threshold and the strictest error-elimination algorithm, was used for CDR3 identification, clonotype clustering and error correction. Lower-bound total TCR beta diversity was estimated with a nonparametric unseen species model using Euler transformation. In-frame beta chains were kept once TCRdb had trimmed the public reads at Q25 with fastp and called clones with MiXCR. Each CDR3 protein gets just one entry, which takes the most common genes and DNA from the rows behind it. TCRdb, not the original authors, processed these V and J calls. The sample contains fewer than 700,000 distinct CDR3 sequences, around two fifths of them found a single time. Approximately 29% of the sample is held by the ten biggest clonotypes.

The CDR3 covers 15 residues, taking in both the cysteine and the phenylalanine. Only CDR3 DNA is held: 45 bases, read in frame from base 1. Between the V and J ends, shortened by 5 bases and 1 base respectively, the junction contains 17 bases. CDR1 and CDR2, per the germline V gene, are SQVTM and ANQGSEA. The rearranged segments are TRBV29-1 and TRBJ1-1; the D gene remains uncertain. This TCR was recovered from an elderly man in good health. Material: blood. The CDR3 protein sequence reads: CSVQTVPDGNTEAFF. In nucleotide form, the sequence is TGCAGCGTTCAAACCGTTCCGGACGGGAACACTGAAGCTTTCTTT.